This TCR beta chain is from a study of CD8+CD57+ T cells in acquired aplastic anemia. The count of this clonotype is one. Genomic DNA templated the TCR beta VDJ and CDR3 profiling. TCRdb re-called the reads through MiXCR, storing one row per CDR3 protein. The profile shows roughly 250,000 distinct CDR3 sequences, roughly 80% of them singletons. There are 15 residues in the CDR3. V shed 5 bases and J shed 12 bases, with 25 bases lying between them. The germline CDR1 and CDR2 sequences are SSHAT and FNYEAQ (reference sequence). Patients included in sequencing had previously demonstrated CD8+CD57+ cell expansion by flow cytometry.

Specimen: sorted CD4+, CD8+, or CD8+CD57+ T cells (not recorded which) from PBMCs. This chain joins TRBV7-7 and TRBJ1-2, with a possible D match to TRBD1 (5 bases). The receptor comes from a human donor with aplastic anemia. CDR3 sequence reads: CASSPTAQRNTGDTF. CDR3 nucleotide sequence: TGTGCCAGCAGCCCGACAGCTCAAAGGAACACCGGGGACACCTTC.